This T cell receptor beta chain was identified in a study of T cells expressing NK-cell markers. Reprocessing the 5' RACE reads, TCRdb reports a single entry for every CDR3 protein and omits DNA. The sample totals about 430,000 distinct CDR3 sequences. CDR1 is DFQATT and CDR2 is SNEGSKA in the germline V gene (reference sequence). CDR3 size: 12 residues. The TCR sequence derives from a woman aged 45-65 years in good health. The chain recombines TRBV20-1 with TRBJ1-3; the D call of TRBD1 rests on TCRdb alone, since no DNA is present to check it. Sequencing was carried out using blood T cells: a sorted CD56 or NKG2C T cell subset, CD4+ or CD8+ T cells, or bulk PBMC T cells (not recorded which). The chain's CDR3 is CSATPGGNTIYF.